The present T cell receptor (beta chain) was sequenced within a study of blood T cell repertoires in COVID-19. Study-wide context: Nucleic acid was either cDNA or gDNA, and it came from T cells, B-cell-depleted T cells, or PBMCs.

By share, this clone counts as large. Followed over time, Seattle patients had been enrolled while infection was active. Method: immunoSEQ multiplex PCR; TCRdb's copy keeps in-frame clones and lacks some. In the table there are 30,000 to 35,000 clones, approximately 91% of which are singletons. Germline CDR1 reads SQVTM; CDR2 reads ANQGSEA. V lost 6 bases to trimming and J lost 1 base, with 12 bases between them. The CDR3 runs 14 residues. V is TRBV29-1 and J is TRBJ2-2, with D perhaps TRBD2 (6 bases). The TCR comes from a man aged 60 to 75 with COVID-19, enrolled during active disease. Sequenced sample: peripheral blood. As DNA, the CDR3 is TGCAGCGTGCAGACCGGGGGGAACACCGGGGAGCTGTTTTTT. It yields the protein CSVQTGGNTGELFF.